This T cell receptor beta chain was recorded in a study of memory CD4+ T cells and cytomegalovirus serostatus. Study summary: Donors were healthy Belgian adults, under 10 CMV seropositive and some 24 seronegative. General study findings and limits: Repertoires predicted CMV serostatus with median bootstrapped AUC of around 0.96.

The repertoire was sequenced with immunoSEQ multiplex PCR; TCRdb's copy has only in-frame clones and lacks some. This table holds fewer than 35,000 clones, about 78% found once. The CDR3 covers 13 residues. Germline-derived CDR1 and CDR2 are MNHEY and SVGAGI. V was trimmed by 4 bases and J by 5 bases, leaving 11 bases between them. Remarks on this clone: Its antigen is unknown.

The sort gate was single viable CD3+CD4+CD8-CD45RO+ cells for memory CD4+ T cells. CD4+ T cells were isolated by positive magnetic selection. The chain couples TRBV6-5 to TRBJ1-1, with a weak D call TRBD1 (5 bases). Sequencing was performed on memory CD4+ T cells from blood. This sequence was found in an adult in good health and CMV-seronegative. DNA for the CDR3: TGTGCCAGCAGTTTTCAAGGGACTACTGAAGCTTTCTTT. This encodes CASSFQGTTEAFF.